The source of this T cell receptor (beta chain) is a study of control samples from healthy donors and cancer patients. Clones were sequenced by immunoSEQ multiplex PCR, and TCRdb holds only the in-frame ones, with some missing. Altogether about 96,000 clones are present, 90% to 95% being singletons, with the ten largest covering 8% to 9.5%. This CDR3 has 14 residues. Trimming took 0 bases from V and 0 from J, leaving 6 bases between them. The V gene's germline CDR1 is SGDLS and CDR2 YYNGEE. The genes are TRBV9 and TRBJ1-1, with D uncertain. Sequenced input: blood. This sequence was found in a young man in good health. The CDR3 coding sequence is TGTGCCAGCAGCGTAGCTGGGATGAACACTGAAGCTTTCTTT. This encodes CASSVAGMNTEAFF.